This entry lists 27 T cell receptor beta chains sequenced from one sample in a study of CD8+ T cells in alopecia areata. Treatment described: oral pan-JAK inhibitor, 5-10 mg twice daily. Following extraction, RNA underwent reverse transcription to cDNA, which served as the sequencing template. Sequencing used immunoSEQ multiplex PCR; TCRdb keeps in-frame clones, though not all of them. The profile shows 35,000 to 50,000 clones, about three fifths of them singletons. The sample consisted of CD8+ T cells sorted from blood, taken at week 4, from a patient treated with tofacitinib. Every receptor here comes from a human donor with alopecia areata.

This rearrangement joins TRBV5-6 to TRBJ2-7, with D uncertain. The germline V and J ends were trimmed by 4 bases and 2 bases, with 7 bases remaining between them. This CDR3 has 12 residues. From germline, CDR1 is SGHDT and CDR2 YYEEEE. CDR3 region: CASSELTYEQYF. In DNA form, the CDR3 reads TGTGCCAGCAGCGAATTGACCTACGAGCAGTACTTC.

The chain links TRBV29-1 to TRBJ1-1; possibly TRBD1 for D (5 bases). The germline V and J ends were trimmed by 3 bases and 10 bases, with 12 bases remaining between them. Germline CDR1 and CDR2: SQVTM and ANQGSEA. The length of the CDR3 is 11 residues. The CDR3 bases are TGCAGCGTTGATGGGGCTTATCGAGCTTTCTTT. This encodes CSVDGAYRAFF.

The V call is TRBV27, the J call TRBJ2-1; D not resolved. Germline CDR1 is MNHEY and CDR2 is SMNVEV (reference sequence). V gave up 4 bases and J gave up 6 bases, with 4 bases separating them. The CDR3 is 11 residues long. In nucleotides, the CDR3 is TGTGCCAGCAGTTGGTCCAATGAGCAGTTCTTC. Amino acids: CASSWSNEQFF.

This chain joins TRBV4-3 and TRBJ2-1; 7 nucleotides match TRBD2. Germline loops: CDR1 LGHNA, CDR2 YSLEER. This CDR3 has 16 amino acids. The V segment lost 0 bases and the J segment 4 bases; nucleotides outside the gene matches: 6. CDR3 sequence: CASSQDIASGYNEQFF. The CDR3 region has the DNA TGCGCCAGCAGCCAAGACATCGCTAGCGGTTACAATGAGCAGTTCTTC.

The chain is built from TRBV4-3 and TRBJ2-5; D unclear. Germline V gene sequence: CDR1 LGHNA, CDR2 YSLEER. The CDR3 loop spans 13 amino acids. Trimming cost V 1 base and J 5 bases, with 8 bases left between them. For the CDR3, the DNA is TGCGCCAGCAGCCAAGCGACCCGGGAGACCCAGTACTTC. Residues: CASSQATRETQYF.

This chain connects TRBV10-3 to TRBJ2-5; 8 bases match TRBD1. The CDR3 is 13 residues long. The trim removed 3 bases at V and 3 bases at J, leaving 0 bases unmatched. Per the germline V gene, CDR1 is ENHRY and CDR2 is SYGVKD. CDR3 DNA sequence: TGTGCCATCAGTGAACAGGGGGAAGAGACCCAGTACTTC. Its translation: CAISEQGEETQYF.

The chain is built from TRBV29-1 and TRBJ2-1; D possibly corresponds to TRBD1 (5 bases). Trimming removed 4 bases from V and 1 base from J, with 8 bases in between. Germline V gives CDR1 SQVTM, CDR2 ANQGSEA. The CDR3 is 13 residues long. The DNA of the CDR3 is TGCAGCGTTGTAGGGGATTCCTACAATGAGCAGTTCTTC. Translation gives CSVVGDSYNEQFF.

V and J are TRBV4-3 and TRBJ1-1, with D unclear. Trimming removed 0 bases from V and 1 base from J, with 9 bases in between. CDR3 length: 15 residues. Germline CDR1 reads LGHNA; CDR2 reads YSLEER. This CDR3 reads CASSQDFAANTEAFF. Written as DNA, the CDR3 is TGCGCCAGCAGCCAAGATTTCGCAGCGAACACTGAAGCTTTCTTT.

The V call is TRBV29-1, the J call TRBJ1-2, with D hard to call. V lost 2 bases and J 4 bases, leaving 8 bases between the germline ends. Germline values: CDR1 SQVTM, CDR2 ANQGSEA. The CDR3 has 12 residues. The CDR3 region is CSVEIGLYGYTF. The CDR3 DNA is TGCAGCGTTGAAATTGGTCTCTATGGCTACACCTTC. The full variable domain, completed using reference TRBV29-1 and TRBJ1-2, is SAVISQKPSRDICQRGTSLTIQCQVDSQVTMMFWYRQQPGQSLTLIATANQGSEATYESGFVIDKFPISRPNLTFSTLTVSNMSPEDSSIYLCSVEIGLYGYTFGSGTRLTVV.

This rearrangement joins TRBV2 to TRBJ2-7; D remains unclear. The CDR3 loop spans 13 amino acids. Trimming removed 0 bases at V and 3 bases at J, with 6 bases between. Per the germline V gene, CDR1 is SNHLY and CDR2 is FYNNEI. The CDR3 sequence: CASSEALLYEQYF. The CDR3 bases are TGTGCCAGCAGTGAAGCGTTGCTCTACGAGCAGTACTTC.

This chain links TRBV29-1 with TRBJ2-7; a possible D gene is TRBD1 (5 bases). Germline V gene data show CDR1 as SQVTM and CDR2 as ANQGSEA. V shed 6 bases and J shed 3 bases, with 15 bases lying between them. The CDR3 contains 13 residues. CDR3 amino acids: CSVHTTANYEQYF. CDR3 sequence (DNA): TGCAGCGTCCACACGACAGCTAACTACGAGCAGTACTTC.

J is TRBJ2-5 and V is TRBV29-1, with unresolved D. This CDR3 has 10 amino acids. Germline CDR1 and CDR2: SQVTM and ANQGSEA. Between the trimmed V and J ends, which lost 4 bases and 4 bases, there was a span of 4 bases. CDR3 DNA: TGCAGCGTTGTCGCAGAGACCCAGTACTTC. Its protein is CSVVAETQYF.

The chain couples TRBV27 to TRBJ1-1; no reliable D call. The germline CDR1 and CDR2 sequences are MNHEY and SMNVEV (reference sequence). With 6 bases removed from V and 2 bases from J, the gap between germline ends came to 16 bases. CDR3 length: 15 amino acids. CDR3 in amino acids: CASSLQTADNTEAFF. The CDR3 DNA is TGTGCCAGCAGCCTCCAAACCGCGGATAACACTGAAGCTTTCTTT.

The V gene is TRBV28, the J gene TRBJ2-1, with D possibly being TRBD2 (6 bases). Germline V gene data show CDR1 as MDHEN and CDR2 as SYDVKM. This CDR3 is built from 14 residues. With 2 bases removed from V and 6 bases from J, the gap between germline ends came to 11 bases. In nucleotides, the CDR3 is TGTGCCAGCAGTTTAACCGGGGGAAGCAATGAGCAGTTCTTC. It is translated as CASSLTGGSNEQFF.

The gene calls are TRBV29-1 and TRBJ2-7; no firm D call. Deletions cut 3 bases from V and 4 bases from J, with 7 bases between. The CDR3 is 11 amino acids. CDR1 is SQVTM and CDR2 is ANQGSEA in the germline V gene. This chain's CDR3 is CSVESRYEQYF. Here the CDR3 DNA reads TGCAGCGTTGAGAGCAGGTACGAGCAGTACTTC.

Only a few counts were recorded for this clone. The gene calls are TRBV27 and TRBJ2-7; D is perhaps TRBD1 (6 bases). The CDR3 length is 14 residues. Trimming shortened V by 2 bases and J by 2 bases, and 10 bases separated the two germline ends. CDR1 MNHEY and CDR2 SMNVEV come from the germline V gene (reference sequence). The CDR3 spells CASSLGRGTYEQYF. In nucleotides, the CDR3 is TGTGCCAGCAGTTTAGGCAGGGGAACCTACGAGCAGTACTTC.

The chain uses TRBV30 and TRBJ2-5; D may match TRBD1 or TRBD2 (5 bases each). Matching the DNA end better, TRBJ2-7 makes the J call doubtful. The length of the CDR3 is 13 residues. The germline CDR1 and CDR2 sequences are GTSNPN and SVGIG (reference sequence). The DNA of the CDR3 is TGTGCCTGGAGCTCGGGACCGGGCTACGAGCAGTACTTC. It yields the protein CAWSSGPGYEQYF.

The chain uses TRBV19 and TRBJ1-5, with D tentatively TRBD1 (6 bases). This CDR3 spans 18 amino acids. The V end was cut by 0 bases, the J end by 6 bases, with 21 bases between. CDR1 and CDR2 from the germline V gene are LNHDA and SQIVND (reference sequence). The CDR3 DNA reads as TGTGCCAGTAGTATAGACGCGGGGGGCAGGGTCGACAGTCAGCCCCAGCATTTT. This sequence encodes CASSIDAGGRVDSQPQHF. Full variable domain (missing parts from reference TRBV19 and TRBJ1-5): DGGITQSPKYLFRKEGQNVTLSCEQNLNHDAMYWYRQDPGQGLRLIYYSQIVNDFQKGDIAEGYSVSREKKESFPLTVTSAQKNPTAFYLCASSIDAGGRVDSQPQHFGDGTRLSIL.

The rearrangement joins TRBV29-1 to TRBJ2-4; 12 nucleotides agree with TRBD1. The CDR3 has 17 residues. CDR1 is SQVTM, CDR2 ANQGSEA, per germline. Losses at the gene ends were 4 bases for V and 0 bases for J; bases not matched to a gene: 7. The CDR3 bases are TGCAGCGTTGTAGGGACAGGGGGCCCTCTAGCCAAAAACATTCAGTACTTC. Protein sequence: CSVVGTGGPLAKNIQYF.

J is TRBJ2-7 and V is TRBV4-3; 7 positions agree with TRBD2. V dropped 0 bases and J dropped 2; count of bases not matched to a gene: 4. The CDR3 runs to 15 residues. CDR1 and CDR2 (germline): LGHNA, YSLEER. In DNA, the CDR3 is TGCGCCAGCAGCCAAGATGCCAGCGGGGCCTACGAGCAGTACTTC. Amino acid sequence: CASSQDASGAYEQYF.

The chain is built from TRBV7-9 and TRBJ2-1, with 11 bases matching TRBD2. Germline V gene sequence: CDR1 SEHNR, CDR2 FQNEAQ (reference sequence). V lost 5 bases and J lost 4; bases outside the gene matches: 4. There are 15 residues in the CDR3. The CDR3 spells CASSHASGGYNEQFF. The CDR3 region has the DNA TGTGCCAGCAGCCACGCTAGCGGGGGGTACAATGAGCAGTTCTTC.

J is TRBJ2-5 and V is TRBV30; 8 positions match TRBD2. V dropped 2 bases and J dropped 5; count of bases not matched to a gene: 10. The CDR3 is 15 residues long. CDR1 is GTSNPN, CDR2 SVGIG, per germline (reference sequence). The CDR3 loop is CAWSPLSGNWETQYF. Written as DNA, the CDR3 is TGTGCCTGGAGTCCACTTAGCGGGAACTGGGAGACCCAGTACTTC.

This clone was found a few times. The gene calls are TRBV19 and TRBJ2-4, with 7 bases matching TRBD1. The CDR3 is made up of 16 amino acids. J lost 5 bases, V lost 4 bases, and 11 bases had no gene match. Germline V CDR1 and CDR2: LNHDA, SQIVND (reference sequence). The CDR3 nucleotides are TGTGCCAGTAGTACCCAACACGACAGGGAACAAAACATTCAGTACTTC. Translated: CASSTQHDREQNIQYF. Filled out from reference TRBV19 and TRBJ2-4, the complete variable domain reads DGGITQSPKYLFRKEGQNVTLSCEQNLNHDAMYWYRQDPGQGLRLIYYSQIVNDFQKGDIAEGYSVSREKKESFPLTVTSAQKNPTAFYLCASSTQHDREQNIQYFGAGTRLSVL.

The chain employs TRBV11-2 and TRBJ2-7, with D possibly TRBD1 on 6 matching bases. In germline, CDR1 is SGHAT, CDR2 FQNNGV. Trimming cost V 1 base and J 6 bases, with 10 bases left between them. CDR3 length: 13 amino acids. The CDR3 coding sequence is TGTGCCAGCAGCTTAGGGGTGGGGGCCGAGCAGTACTTC. It yields the protein CASSLGVGAEQYF.

This chain joins TRBV30 and TRBJ1-6; 7 nucleotides agree with TRBD1. CDR1 and CDR2 (germline): GTSNPN, SVGIG (reference sequence). J lost 3 bases, V lost 8 bases, and 19 bases had no gene match. CDR3 length: 18 residues. DNA for the CDR3: TGTGCCGGGACTCCCCAGATCGGAACAGGGGACTATAATTCACCCCTCCACTTT. Translation: CAGTPQIGTGDYNSPLHF.

The CDR3 protein is CAFQTGTNYGYTF. CDR3 sequence (DNA): TGTGCCTTTCAAACCGGGACAAACTATGGCTACACCTTC. The chain uses TRBV30 and TRBJ1-2; D perhaps matches TRBD1 (6 bases). V was pared by 7 bases and J by 2 bases, with 14 bases between. Looked up from germline, CDR1 is GTSNPN and CDR2 is SVGIG (reference sequence). This CDR3 region has 13 residues.

The CDR3 protein is CASSLGRVFDEQFF. The CDR3 DNA follows: TGTGCCAGCAGCTTAGGCAGGGTGTTTGATGAGCAGTTCTTC. The chain is built from TRBV5-6 and TRBJ2-1; D is possibly TRBD1 (5 bases). The germline CDR1 and CDR2 sequences are SGHDT and YYEEEE. Trimming removed 2 bases at V and 8 bases at J, with 14 bases between. The CDR3 covers 14 residues.